One TCR beta chain is described in this entry. Some clones are missing from TCRdb's copy, which holds only in-frame ones; the method was immunoSEQ multiplex PCR. This sample has roughly 130,000 clones, with 65% to 85% found just once. The data originate from a study of blood T cell repertoires in COVID-19. The overall study: Spain, Italy and the United States supplied samples that represented acute and convalescent COVID-19. PBMCs, B-cell-depleted T cells, or T cells provided the cDNA or gDNA that made up the material.

Unmatched junction bases numbered 2, after V lost 1 base and J lost 4 bases. Germline CDR1 reads SGHTA; CDR2 reads FQGNSA. This CDR3 spans 15 amino acids. The origin of this receptor is a woman in her 70s with acute or convalescent COVID-19. The specimen sequenced was peripheral blood. The J gene is TRBJ2-2, the V gene TRBV7-2; 8 nucleotides align to TRBD2. CDR3 nucleotide sequence: TGTGCCAGCAGCTTAGTGGGACTAGTCACCGGGGAGCTGTTTTTT. As protein: CASSLVGLVTGELFF.